The 20 T cell receptor beta chains listed next were all sequenced from one sample in a study of technical replicates of blood from a few donors. TCRdb keeps only in-frame clones here, not all; method: immunoSEQ multiplex PCR. The data contain tens of thousands of clones, 65% to 90% of them singletons. What was sequenced was PBMCs. These receptors originate from a human donor in good health. Some clones in this sample may be carry-over from other donors' samples.

The chain joins TRBV10-3 to TRBJ2-5; D remains unclear. CDR1 is ENHRY, CDR2 SYGVKD, per germline. V was clipped by 11 bases and J by 3 bases, with 19 bases between them. CDR3 length: 14 amino acids. The CDR3 nucleotides are TGTGCCGTTCGTTCCCTTTTGGCGGAAGAGACCCAGTACTTC. Translation gives CAVRSLLAEETQYF.

The rearrangement links TRBV12-5 to TRBJ2-5; D remains unclear. V lost 1 base, J lost 3 bases, and 6 bases lay in between. Germline V CDR1 and CDR2: LGHNT, FRNRAP. The CDR3 runs 13 residues. As DNA, the CDR3 is TGTGCTAGTGGTTTGGCGGTGGAAGAGACCCAGTACTTC. This translates into CASGLAVEETQYF.

The chain joins TRBV5-1 to TRBJ2-7, with 11 bases that match TRBD2. From germline, CDR1 is SGHRS and CDR2 YFSETQ. The CDR3 is made up of 15 amino acids. Unmatched junction bases numbered 2, after V lost 3 bases and J lost 0 bases. CDR3 region: CASSSSGRPSYEQYF. DNA for the CDR3: TGCGCCAGCAGCTCTAGCGGGAGGCCCTCCTACGAGCAGTACTTC.

The chain links TRBV5-4 to TRBJ2-3; 8 bases fit TRBD2. In germline, CDR1 is SGHNT, CDR2 YYREEE (reference sequence). With V trimmed by 4 bases and J by 4 bases, 14 bases remained unmatched. This CDR3 contains 17 residues. The CDR3 bases are TGTGCCAGCAGCCGCCGAAGAGCGGGAGTTCGAGCAGATACGCAGTATTTT. The encoded protein is CASSRRRAGVRADTQYF.

The genes are TRBV4-3 and TRBJ2-2; D is unresolved. The CDR3 length is 16 residues. Germline V gives CDR1 LGHNA, CDR2 YSLEER. V was cut by 0 bases and J by 2 bases, with 10 bases left in between. CDR3 sequence: CASSQDLRINTGELFF. The CDR3 coding sequence is TGCGCCAGCAGCCAAGATTTGCGGATCAACACCGGGGAGCTGTTTTTT.

CDR3 protein: CAISDTGASGNTIYF. The CDR3 coding sequence is TGTGCCATCAGTGACACAGGTGCCTCTGGAAACACCATATATTTT. V and J are TRBV10-3 and TRBJ1-3, with TRBD1 as a possible D gene (5 bases). The CDR3 consists of 15 residues. CDR1 and CDR2 from the germline V gene are ENHRY and SYGVKD. Trimming shortened V by 3 bases and J by 0 bases, and 9 bases separated the two germline ends.

J is TRBJ1-1 and V is TRBV7-3; no clear D. CDR1 SGHTA and CDR2 FQGTGA come from the germline V gene. V was trimmed by 4 bases and J by 3 bases, leaving 12 bases between them. The CDR3 length is 14 residues. The CDR3 protein is CASSSTRDYTEAFF. As DNA, the CDR3 is TGTGCCAGCAGCTCAACGAGAGACTACACTGAAGCTTTCTTT.

The gene calls are TRBV4-2 and TRBJ1-3; no reliable D call. Germline V CDR1 and CDR2: LGHNA, YNFKEQ. The length of the CDR3 is 15 residues. Trimming removed 0 bases from V and 4 bases from J, with 10 bases in between. CDR3 in amino acids: CASSQDLWPGNTIYF. The CDR3 DNA reads TGTGCCAGCAGCCAAGACCTCTGGCCGGGAAACACCATATATTTT.

This clone was detected only a few times. V gene TRBV7-9 combines with J gene TRBJ1-1, with D unresolved. CDR3 size: 13 residues. CDR1 SEHNR and CDR2 FQNEAQ come from the germline V gene (reference sequence). Deletions cut 4 bases from V and 4 bases from J, with 10 bases between. CDR3 protein: CASSSRRGTEAFF. CDR3 nucleotides: TGTGCCAGCAGCTCAAGGCGGGGCACTGAAGCTTTCTTT.

This CDR3 is CASSLSTGTGVNSPLHF. The CDR3 DNA reads TGTGCCAGCAGCCTCTCTACCGGGACAGGGGTAAATTCACCCCTCCACTTT. The chain combines TRBV7-9 with TRBJ1-6; 10 positions agree with TRBD1. The CDR3 is made up of 17 amino acids. Germline V gene data show CDR1 as SEHNR and CDR2 as FQNEAQ (reference sequence). V was clipped by 5 bases and J by 7 bases; unmatched bases: 11.

This chain links TRBV19 with TRBJ1-5, with 9 bases aligning to TRBD1. V was pared by 3 bases and J by 6 bases, with 9 bases of the junction left unmatched. This CDR3 region has 16 residues. Germline CDR1 reads LNHDA; CDR2 reads SQIVND (reference sequence). CDR3 nucleotides: TGTGCCAGTAGTATTTCGGGACAGGGATTCCGTCAGCCCCAGCATTTT. It is translated as CASSISGQGFRQPQHF.

The chain's CDR3 is CASSLIDQAADTQYF. For the CDR3, the DNA is TGTGCCAGCAGCTTAATCGACCAAGCGGCAGATACGCAGTATTTT. This chain connects TRBV5-6 to TRBJ2-3, with a tentative D call TRBD2 (5 bases). The CDR3 consists of 15 residues. V dropped 2 bases and J dropped 4 bases, with 14 bases sitting between them. The germline V gene encodes CDR1 SGHDT and CDR2 YYEEEE.

This clone appeared a few times. J is TRBJ1-2 and V is TRBV7-9; weak D call: TRBD1 (6 bases). V was shortened by 6 bases and J by 8 bases, with 19 bases between the two germline ends. Germline lookup yields CDR1 SEHNR and CDR2 FQNEAQ (reference sequence). The CDR3 is 14 residues long. The DNA of the CDR3 is TGTGCCAGCAGGTCTGACAGGCCCCAGGAAGGCTACACCTTC. Translated, it gives CASRSDRPQEGYTF. Full variable domain (remainder filled in from reference TRBV7-9 and TRBJ1-2): DTGVSQNPRHKITKRGQNVTFRCDPISEHNRLYWYRQTLGQGPEFLTYFQNEAQLEKSRLLSDRFSAERPKGSFSTLEIQRTEQGDSAMYLCASRSDRPQEGYTFGSGTRLTVV.

This clone was counted between two and nine times. This rearrangement joins TRBV5-1 to TRBJ1-1; 10 bases map to TRBD1. Germline CDR1 SGHRS, CDR2 YFSETQ. Trimming removed 3 bases from V and 0 bases from J; junction bases left unmatched: 17. The CDR3 extends over 20 amino acids. The CDR3 sequence is CASSSPGQGSLGGMNTEAFF. The CDR3 region has the DNA TGCGCCAGCAGCTCGCCGGGACAGGGGTCTCTAGGAGGCATGAACACTGAAGCTTTCTTT.

The rearrangement links TRBV5-1 to TRBJ2-2; 8 bases agree with TRBD1. CDR1 and CDR2 from the germline V gene are SGHRS and YFSETQ. J lost 6 bases, V lost 0 bases, and 4 bases had no gene match. This CDR3 region has 15 residues. In DNA form, the CDR3 reads TGCGCCAGCAGCTTGGAACCAGGGGGCCCCGGGGAGCTGTTTTTT. This translates into CASSLEPGGPGELFF.

This clone was observed a handful of times. The chain is built from TRBV6-5 and TRBJ2-7; 8 positions match TRBD1. Germline loops: CDR1 MNHEY, CDR2 SVGAGI. This CDR3 has 14 residues. V shed 5 bases, J shed 5 bases, and the junction held 8 bases outside the gene matches. The CDR3 DNA sequence: TGTGCCAGCAGTAAGGACAGGGCGGCCCACGAGCAGTACTTC. It codes for CASSKDRAAHEQYF.

The rearrangement links TRBV27 to TRBJ2-5, with D tentatively TRBD2 (5 bases). The CDR3 covers 11 residues. The germline CDR1 and CDR2 sequences are MNHEY and SMNVEV (reference sequence). The ends were cut back, 6 bases at V and 5 bases at J, with 7 bases in the middle. The CDR3 reads CASRGLETQYF. The CDR3 DNA follows: TGTGCCAGCAGAGGACTGGAGACCCAGTACTTC.

V usage is TRBV11-2 and J usage is TRBJ1-4, with D perhaps matching TRBD1 (5 bases). Per the germline V gene, CDR1 is SGHAT and CDR2 is FQNNGV. Trimming shortened V by 1 base and J by 4 bases, and 10 bases separated the two germline ends. The CDR3 extends over 15 amino acids. CDR3: CASSLVRGGNEKLFF. The CDR3 bases are TGTGCCAGCAGCTTAGTGAGGGGAGGTAATGAAAAACTGTTTTTT.

The chain carries TRBV7-9 and TRBJ1-4; D remains ambiguous. V lost 5 bases and J 7 bases, leaving 14 bases between the germline ends. Per the germline V gene, CDR1 is SEHNR and CDR2 is FQNEAQ (reference sequence). The CDR3 totals 14 residues. The CDR3 DNA follows: TGTGCCAGCAGCCCTGGAGAGGTGGGTGAAAAACTGTTTTTT. Amino acids: CASSPGEVGEKLFF.

The chain couples TRBV6-1 to TRBJ1-2; 10 nucleotides line up with TRBD1. The junction had 6 bases not matched to a gene; V was cut back by 6 bases and J by 2 bases. The CDR3 runs 15 residues. The germline gives CDR1 MNHNS, CDR2 SASEGT. In DNA form, the CDR3 reads TGTGCCAGCAGGGGGGGACAGGGGAACAACTATGGCTACACCTTC. Translated: CASRGGQGNNYGYTF.